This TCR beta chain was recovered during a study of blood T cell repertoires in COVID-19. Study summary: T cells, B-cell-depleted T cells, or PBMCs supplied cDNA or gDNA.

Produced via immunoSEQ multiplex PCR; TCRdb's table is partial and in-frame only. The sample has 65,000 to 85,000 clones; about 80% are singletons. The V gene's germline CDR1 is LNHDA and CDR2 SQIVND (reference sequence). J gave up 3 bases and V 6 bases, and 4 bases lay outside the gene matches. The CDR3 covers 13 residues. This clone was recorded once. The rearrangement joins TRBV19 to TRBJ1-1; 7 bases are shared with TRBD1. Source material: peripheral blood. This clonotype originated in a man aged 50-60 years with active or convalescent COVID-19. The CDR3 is CASRGGGYTEAFF. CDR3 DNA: TGTGCCAGTAGAGGAGGGGGCTACACTGAAGCTTTCTTT.